Shown below are 15 T cell receptor beta chains from a single sample sequenced in a study of blood T cell repertoires in COVID-19. The protocol was immunoSEQ multiplex PCR, while the TCRdb copy is restricted to in-frame clones and leaves out a portion. The profile covers more than 100,000 clones, with almost 90% appearing a single time and 0.88% taken by the ten largest. Input material: peripheral blood. All receptors derive from a woman in her forties or fifties with active or convalescent COVID-19.

The V and J genes are TRBV30 and TRBJ1-4, with 9 bases matching TRBD1. The ends lost 0 bases at V and 8 bases at J; junction bases unmatched: 4. Germline V gene data show CDR1 as GTSNPN and CDR2 as SVGIG (reference sequence). The CDR3 spans 14 residues. The CDR3 reads CAWSVGTGPEKLFF. In DNA form, the CDR3 reads TGTGCCTGGAGTGTAGGGACAGGGCCCGAAAAACTGTTTTTT.

The chain employs TRBV30 and TRBJ1-6, with D perhaps TRBD1 (6 bases). The CDR3 totals 13 residues. CDR1 is GTSNPN and CDR2 is SVGIG in the germline V gene (reference sequence). V lost 3 bases and J lost 6, with 9 bases in between. CDR3 sequence reads: CAWRDSSNSPLHF. The CDR3 DNA reads as TGTGCCTGGAGGGACAGCTCTAATTCACCCCTCCACTTT. Together with reference TRBV30 and TRBJ1-6, the CDR3 gives the full variable domain: SQTIHQWPATLVQPVGSPLSLECTVEGTSNPNLYWYRQAAGRGLQLLFYSVGIGQISSEVPQNLSASRPQDRQFILSSKKLLLSDSGFYLCAWRDSSNSPLHFGNGTRLTVT.

The chain carries TRBV12-3 or TRBV12-4 and TRBJ2-1; 7 bases align to TRBD2. The CDR3 is 13 residues long. The V and J ends lost 6 bases and 5 bases, in that order; junction bases with no gene match: 4. CDR3 in amino acids: CASSPGLNNEQFF. DNA of the CDR3: TGTGCCAGCAGCCCGGGACTAAACAATGAGCAGTTCTTC.

This sequence joins TRBV11-2 and TRBJ1-2, with a weak D call TRBD1 (5 bases). The germline V gene encodes CDR1 SGHAT and CDR2 FQNNGV. V dropped 2 bases and J dropped 6 bases, with 10 bases sitting between them. CDR3 size: 13 residues. In DNA form, the CDR3 reads TGTGCCAGCAGCTTACAGGGTGGGGATGGCTACACCTTC. It encodes CASSLQGGDGYTF.

The chain links TRBV21-1 to TRBJ2-3; the table assigns TRBD1, which was not confirmed against the DNA. TRBV21-1 is a pseudogene. This CDR3 contains 18 residues. This chain's CDR3 is CASSNKSGGREKPDTQYF. CDR3 DNA sequence: TGTGCCAGCAGCAACAAAAGTGGGGGCAGGGAAAAGCCAGATACGCAGTATTTT.

This chain joins TRBV7-2 and TRBJ1-1, with TRBD1 identical over 9 bases. Losses at the gene ends were 5 bases for V and 5 bases for J; bases not matched to a gene: 18. This CDR3 contains 18 residues. Germline CDR1 is SGHTA and CDR2 is FQGNSA. The CDR3 sequence: CASSQSPRGQGFGTEAFF. CDR3 in DNA: TGTGCCAGCAGCCAATCCCCCAGAGGACAGGGGTTTGGGACTGAAGCTTTCTTT.

V is TRBV7-6 and J is TRBJ1-2; 7 positions match TRBD1. This CDR3 contains 15 residues. Trimming removed 4 bases from V and 4 bases from J; junction bases left unmatched: 9. Germline lookup yields CDR1 SGHVS and CDR2 FNYEAQ. Here the CDR3 reads CASSSLARGLYGYTF. CDR3 nucleotides: TGTGCCAGCAGCTCACTGGCGAGGGGGCTCTATGGCTACACCTTC. The entire variable domain, with the rest obtained from reference TRBV7-6 and TRBJ1-2, is as follows: GAGVSQSPRYKVTKRGQDVALRCDPISGHVSLYWYRQALGQGPEFLTYFNYEAQQDKSGLPNDRFSAERPEGSISTLTIQRTEQRDSAMYRCASSSLARGLYGYTFGSGTRLTVV.

The rearrangement links TRBV4-2 to TRBJ2-7; 12 bases are a match to TRBD2. There are 18 residues in the CDR3. Germline loops: CDR1 LGHNA, CDR2 YNFKEQ. J gave up 6 bases and V 5 bases, and 17 bases lay outside the gene matches. In nucleotides, the CDR3 is TGTGCCAGCAGCGTCCGGACTAGCGGGGACATACCAGGGGGCGAGCAGTACTTC. It yields the protein CASSVRTSGDIPGGEQYF.

This rearrangement joins TRBV7-2 to TRBJ2-7; D is undetermined. CDR3 length equals 16 residues. V was cut by 2 bases and J by 0 bases, with 14 bases left in between. Germline values: CDR1 SGHTA, CDR2 FQGNSA. The CDR3 nucleotides read TGTGCCAGCAGCTTAACCCCGACACCCCCCTCCTACGAGCAGTACTTC. Translating gives CASSLTPTPPSYEQYF.

This clone was detected once. The genes are TRBV19 and TRBJ2-2; D possibly corresponds to TRBD2 (5 bases). Germline assignment: CDR1 LNHDA and CDR2 SQIVND (reference sequence). The CDR3 consists of 15 residues. V gave up 6 bases and J gave up 0 bases, with 11 bases separating them. The CDR3 bases are TGTGCCAGTAGCAGCGGCACCGCGAACACCGGGGAGCTGTTTTTT. Its translation is CASSSGTANTGELFF.

The chain couples TRBV15 to TRBJ1-5; 7 bases map to TRBD1. Unmatched junction bases numbered 6, after V lost 7 bases and J lost 0 bases. CDR1 is LNHNV, CDR2 YYDKDF, per germline (reference sequence). CDR3 length equals 15 residues. DNA of the CDR3: TGTGCCACCACCTTGGACAGGAATAGCAATCAGCCCCAGCATTTT. Translation gives CATTLDRNSNQPQHF.

The CDR3, as DNA: TGTGCCAGCAGCTACGACAGGGGCGCAGATACGCAGTATTTT. It encodes CASSYDRGADTQYF. The rearrangement joins TRBV9 to TRBJ2-3, with TRBD1 identical over 8 bases. From germline, CDR1 is SGDLS and CDR2 YYNGEE. The CDR3 has 14 amino acids. Trimming cost V 4 bases and J 4 bases; bases outside gene matches: 5.

CDR3 loop: CASSTGIQETQYF. The CDR3 region has the DNA TGTGCCAGCAGTACAGGTATCCAAGAGACCCAGTACTTC. The V call is TRBV9, the J call TRBJ2-5, with D possibly TRBD1 on 5 matching bases. This CDR3 is 13 amino acids long. Germline lookup yields CDR1 SGDLS and CDR2 YYNGEE. V gave up 5 bases and J gave up 1 base, with 9 bases separating them. The whole variable domain, filled in from reference TRBV9 and TRBJ2-5, reads DSGVTQTPKHLITATGQRVTLRCSPRSGDLSVYWYQQSLDQGLQFLIQYYNGEERAKGNILERFSAQQFPDLHSELNLSSLELGDSALYFCASSTGIQETQYFGPGTRLLVL.

The chain is built from TRBV7-6 and TRBJ2-1; TRBD2 matches at 10 bases. The CDR3 spans 16 residues. V shed 1 base and J 3 bases; nucleotides not matched to a gene: 3. The germline gives CDR1 SGHVS, CDR2 FNYEAQ. CDR3 sequence reads: CASSLVLAGGYNEQFF. In DNA, the CDR3 is TGTGCCAGCAGCTTAGTCTTAGCGGGAGGCTACAATGAGCAGTTCTTC.

V usage is TRBV5-4 and J usage is TRBJ2-1; 9 bases are shared with TRBD2. This CDR3 has 17 amino acids. The V and J ends lost 3 bases and 7 bases, in that order; junction bases with no gene match: 14. Germline V gene data show CDR1 as SGHNT and CDR2 as YYREEE (reference sequence). DNA for the CDR3: TGTGCCAGCAGCTCGGGGGGTCGGACTAGCGTCTATAATGAGCAGTTCTTC. It codes for CASSSGGRTSVYNEQFF.